This TCR beta chain stems from a study of a mutant IDH1 vaccine in newly diagnosed glioma. Time point here: week 5, during vaccination. The study gave 300 ug of mutant IDH1 20-mer peptide per vaccine dose, with topical imiquimod. The study enrolled donors with new WHO grade 3 or 4 IDH1-mutant, ATRX-lost astrocytomas. As concerns this clone: Its antigen remains unidentified.

The CDR3 has 13 amino acids. Trimming stripped 3 bases from V and 2 bases from J, with 7 bases between. Germline lookup yields CDR1 MDHEN and CDR2 SYDVKM. The assay was immunoSEQ multiplex PCR, and TCRdb's table has in-frame clones only and misses some. The data hold tens of thousands of clones, with roughly nine tenths observed a single time. The source is a woman in her forties or fifties with glioma. J is TRBJ1-2 and V is TRBV28; possible D gene TRBD1, 5 bases. The sample was PBMCs, taken from a glioma patient whose treatment included an IDH1 peptide vaccine. In DNA, the CDR3 is TGTGCCAGCAGTTTGCCAGGGAACTATGGCTACACCTTC. It is translated as CASSLPGNYGYTF.